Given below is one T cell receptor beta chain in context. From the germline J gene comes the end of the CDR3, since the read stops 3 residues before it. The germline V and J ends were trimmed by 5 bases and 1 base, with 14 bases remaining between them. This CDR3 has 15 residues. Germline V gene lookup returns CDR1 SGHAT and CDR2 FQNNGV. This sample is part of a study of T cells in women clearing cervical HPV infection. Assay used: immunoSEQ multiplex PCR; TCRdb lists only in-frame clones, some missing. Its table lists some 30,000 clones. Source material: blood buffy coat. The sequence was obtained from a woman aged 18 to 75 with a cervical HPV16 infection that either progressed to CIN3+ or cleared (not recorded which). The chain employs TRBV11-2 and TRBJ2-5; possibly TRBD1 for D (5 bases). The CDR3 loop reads CASSPGQGPQETQYF. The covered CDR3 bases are TGTGCCAGCAGCCCAGGCCAGGGTCCCCAAGAGACC.